This T cell receptor (beta chain) was identified in a study of cytomegalovirus exposure and HLA in healthy donors. As regards this clone: Its target is not known.

The junction had 5 bases not matched to a gene; V was cut back by 6 bases and J by 4 bases. The germline CDR1 and CDR2 sequences are SGHAT and FQNNGV. The CDR3 is 14 amino acids. Broader study findings: The listing of 150 to 200 TCR beta chains classed them as cytomegalovirus-associated. A later analysis reportedly found that, within productive TCRs, an Asian-associated ancestry cluster had fewer N-insertions than the mean observed across the approximately 660 donors.

A multiplex PCR was run with 60 Vbeta primers and 13 Jbeta primers. Repertoires were generated with immunoSEQ multiplex PCR, while TCRdb's copy carries only in-frame clones and drops some. The data contain 180,000 or so clones, less than 90% of them singletons. The sequencing input was PBMCs. The rearrangement joins TRBV11-2 to TRBJ1-1, with 10 bases aligning to TRBD1. This TCR was sampled from a girl between 10 and 17 years old in good health and CMV-seropositive. The CDR3 loop reads CASRWGQGITEAFF. The CDR3 bases are TGTGCCAGCAGATGGGGACAGGGGATCACTGAAGCTTTCTTT.